A single sample gave rise to the 15 T cell receptor beta chains below, sequenced in a study of blood T cell repertoires in COVID-19. Libraries were prepared by immunoSEQ multiplex PCR; TCRdb keeps only in-frame clonotypes and omits some of them. The repertoire holds 390,000 or so clones, roughly 87% seen once, with about 5% in the top ten. Sequencing used PBMCs or T cells enriched from blood (not recorded which). These receptors all come from a woman between 50 and 59 years old who had recovered from COVID-19.

This clone showed up just a few times. This chain joins TRBV3-1 (or the pseudogene TRBV3-2) and TRBJ1-1; no clear D gene. Trimming stripped 2 bases from V and 1 base from J, with 5 bases between. The CDR3 is 13 residues long. Germline V gives CDR1 LGHDT, CDR2 YNNKEL (reference sequence). CDR3 DNA: TGTGCCAGCAGCCAACAATCGAACACTGAAGCTTTCTTT. This encodes CASSQQSNTEAFF.

The chain is built from TRBV19 and TRBJ1-5, with a weak D call TRBD1 (5 bases). Trimming cost V 7 bases and J 2 bases, with 18 bases left between them. This CDR3 is built from 16 residues. Germline lookup yields CDR1 LNHDA and CDR2 SQIVND (reference sequence). The CDR3, as DNA: TGTGCCAGTACAGAAAATTCAGGGTTTGGCAATCAGCCCCAGCATTTT. It specifies CASTENSGFGNQPQHF.

This sequence joins TRBV7-2 and TRBJ1-5; no clear D gene. There are 13 residues in the CDR3. The germline V gene has CDR1 SGHTA and CDR2 FQGNSA. The ends were cut back, 6 bases at V and 11 bases at J, with 17 bases in the middle. CDR3 DNA: TGTGCCAGCAGTTCACCGGCGGGTAGGGCCCAGCATTTT. The encoded protein is CASSSPAGRAQHF.

V gene TRBV3-1 (or the pseudogene TRBV3-2) combines with J gene TRBJ1-1; D uncertain. The V gene lost 1 base and the J gene lost 4 bases, with 19 bases spanning the gap. Per germline, CDR1 LGHDT and CDR2 YNNKEL (reference sequence). This CDR3 region has 17 residues. Written as DNA, the CDR3 is TGTGCCAGCAGCCAAGCGGGCGGAGGATCAGGTCTCACTGAAGCTTTCTTT. This encodes CASSQAGGGSGLTEAFF.

The genes are TRBV30 and TRBJ1-5; the D gene is possibly TRBD1 (6 bases). Germline V lookup: CDR1 GTSNPN, CDR2 SVGIG (reference sequence). With 0 bases removed from V and 3 bases from J, the gap between germline ends came to 12 bases. The CDR3 sequence is 15 residues long. CDR3 coding DNA: TGTGCCTGGAGTGTACTAGGGGGTCCCAATCAGCCCCAGCATTTT. This codes for CAWSVLGGPNQPQHF.

This clone has only one observation. The chain carries TRBV5-5 and TRBJ1-2, with 10 bases lining up with TRBD1. V gave up 4 bases and J gave up 3 bases; unmatched junction bases: 6. CDR3 length: 15 amino acids. Germline V gives CDR1 SGHKS, CDR2 YYEKEE (reference sequence). DNA for the CDR3: TGTGCCAGCAGCCTTGGACAGGGGGGTCACTATGGCTACACCTTC. It yields the protein CASSLGQGGHYGYTF. Supplemented by reference TRBV5-5 and TRBJ1-2, the full variable domain reads DAGVTQSPTHLIKTRGQQVTLRCSPISGHKSVSWYQQVLGQGPQFIFQYYEKEERGRGNFPDRFSARQFPNYSSELNVNALLLGDSALYLCASSLGQGGHYGYTFGSGTRLTVV.

CDR3 residues: CSATRQGNYGYTF. The DNA for the CDR3 is TGCAGCGCCACCCGACAGGGGAACTATGGCTACACCTTC. V and J are TRBV29-1 and TRBJ1-2; 8 bases map to TRBD1. V shed 7 bases and J 2 bases; nucleotides not matched to a gene: 6. Germline assignment: CDR1 SQVTM and CDR2 ANQGSEA. The CDR3 contains 13 residues.

In its sample, this clone was seen a few times. V is TRBV3-1 (or the pseudogene TRBV3-2) and J is TRBJ2-7, with D tentatively TRBD2 (5 bases). Germline V gene data show CDR1 as LGHDT and CDR2 as YNNKEL (reference sequence). This CDR3 has 15 residues. Trimming took off 5 bases at V and 0 bases at J, with 14 bases between the two ends. In nucleotides, the CDR3 is TGTGCCAGCAGCGAAACCTTCGGGGACTCCTACGAGCAGTACTTC. It specifies CASSETFGDSYEQYF.

The chain recombines TRBV6-2 or TRBV6-3 with TRBJ1-1; D might be TRBD1 (5 bases). Germline CDR1 MNHEY, CDR2 SVGEGT. The V gene lost 2 bases and the J gene lost 3 bases, with 16 bases spanning the gap. The CDR3 length is 16 residues. CDR3 sequence: CASSYLRRQGDTEAFF. The CDR3 DNA follows: TGTGCCAGCAGTTACCTCCGGCGGCAGGGTGACACTGAAGCTTTCTTT.

This clone came up once. Within the sample, other DNA sequences also encode this same CDR3. The chain uses TRBV5-1 and TRBJ1-1; D not certain. Germline loops: CDR1 SGHRS, CDR2 YFSETQ. The CDR3 has 13 amino acids. With 5 bases removed from V and 0 bases from J, the gap between germline ends came to 8 bases. In DNA, the CDR3 is TGCGCCAGCAGTTCCGGTATGAACACTGAAGCTTTCTTT. Translating it yields CASSSGMNTEAFF.

The chain recombines TRBV5-1 with TRBJ2-2, with D uncertain. CDR1 is SGHRS, CDR2 YFSETQ, per germline. V gave up 6 bases and J gave up 4 bases, with 10 bases separating them. This CDR3 contains 13 residues. The CDR3 nucleotides are TGCGCCAGCAATAGTCAAGTCACCGGGGAGCTGTTTTTT. Its protein product is CASNSQVTGELFF.

The chain employs TRBV7-3 and TRBJ1-6; D gene uncertain. Germline V gene sequence: CDR1 SGHTA, CDR2 FQGTGA. The CDR3 has 13 amino acids. Trimming stripped 4 bases from V and 8 bases from J, with 9 bases between. CDR3 sequence (DNA): TGTGCCAGCAGCTACACGAGGGATTCACCCCTCCACTTT. Its protein product is CASSYTRDSPLHF.

The CDR3 DNA sequence: TGTGCCAGCAGCTTAGCGGGAGAGTACAATGAGCAGTTCTTC. Translating gives CASSLAGEYNEQFF. V and J are TRBV7-9 and TRBJ2-1; a weak D match, TRBD2 (5 bases). Germline CDR1 and CDR2: SEHNR and FQNEAQ (reference sequence). The ends were cut back, 0 bases at V and 4 bases at J, with 7 bases in the middle. The length of the CDR3 is 14 residues.

The genes are TRBV27 and TRBJ2-7; TRBD1 agrees at 9 bases. Germline lookup yields CDR1 MNHEY and CDR2 SMNVEV (reference sequence). CDR3 size: 14 residues. The junction had 6 bases not matched to a gene; V was cut back by 5 bases and J by 4 bases. The CDR3 reads CASSQQGAGYEQYF. CDR3 nucleotides: TGTGCCAGCAGTCAACAGGGGGCAGGGTACGAGCAGTACTTC.

The rearrangement uses TRBV6-5 and TRBJ1-2, with D hard to call. The V gene's germline CDR1 is MNHEY and CDR2 SVGAGI. The CDR3 loop spans 13 amino acids. V shed 6 bases and J shed 0 bases, with 8 bases lying between them. The CDR3 nucleotides read TGTGCCAGCAGCATTACAGCTAACTATGGCTACACCTTC. It specifies CASSITANYGYTF.